Listed here is a single T cell receptor (beta chain). Its antigen is not identified. UMIs accompanied the 5'RACE template switching by which TCR beta cDNA was made. Each CDR3 protein gets one entry in TCRdb, which reprocessed the 5' RACE reads and gives no DNA. The table for this sample gives about 150,000 distinct CDR3 sequences. The data are from a study of T cells expressing NK-cell markers. Study-level results: In a few donors, dominant clonotypes made up roughly 25-60.1% of CD3+CD56-NKG2C+ cells.

CDR1 and CDR2 from the germline V gene are ENHRY and SYGVKD. There are 16 residues in the CDR3. Input material: blood T cells: a sorted CD56 or NKG2C T cell subset, CD4+ or CD8+ T cells, or bulk PBMC T cells (not recorded which). The chain couples TRBV10-3 to TRBJ2-3; TCRdb names TRBD2, which stays unverified in the absence of DNA. The origin of this receptor is a woman aged 45-65 years in good health. The CDR3 loop reads CAISDFSGRTTDTQYF.